Sequencing of this TCR beta chain was carried out in a study of blood T cell repertoires in COVID-19. As for the study in general: In each case, the material was cDNA or gDNA derived from T cells, B-cell-depleted T cells, or PBMCs.

The CDR3 is 14 residues long. V lost 2 bases, J lost 5 bases, and 12 bases lay in between. CDR1 is MNHEY and CDR2 is SMNVEV in the germline V gene (reference sequence). Using immunoSEQ multiplex PCR, the repertoire was profiled, and TCRdb retains in-frame clones only, with some absent. The data contain 250,000 to 350,000 clones, 92% of them seen just once; the ten biggest clones take up under 20%. The V and J genes are TRBV27 and TRBJ1-1; tentative D call: TRBD1 (5 bases). The source is a woman aged 30 to 39 who had recovered from COVID-19. Material: PBMCs or T cells enriched from blood (not recorded which). The CDR3 DNA follows: TGTGCCAGCAGTTTACGGGGGGATGGGACTGAAGCTTTCTTT. This sequence encodes CASSLRGDGTEAFF.